This TCR beta chain was sequenced for a study of tumor-infiltrating lymphocytes in localized non-small cell lung cancer. Sequencing used immunoSEQ multiplex PCR; TCRdb keeps in-frame clones, though not all of them. The table has approximately 17,000 clones, 73% seen once. This receptor was identified in a human donor with non-small cell lung cancer. Sequenced: lung tumor tissue.

This CDR3 reads CASNRGLAGGTGELFF. The CDR3 nucleotides are TGTGCCAGCAATCGAGGACTAGCGGGGGGGACCGGGGAGCTGTTTTTT. V is TRBV9 and J is TRBJ2-2; 15 bases align to TRBD2. Trimming removed 6 bases from V and 5 bases from J; junction bases left unmatched: 5. This CDR3 region has 16 residues. Per germline, CDR1 SGDLS and CDR2 YYNGEE.